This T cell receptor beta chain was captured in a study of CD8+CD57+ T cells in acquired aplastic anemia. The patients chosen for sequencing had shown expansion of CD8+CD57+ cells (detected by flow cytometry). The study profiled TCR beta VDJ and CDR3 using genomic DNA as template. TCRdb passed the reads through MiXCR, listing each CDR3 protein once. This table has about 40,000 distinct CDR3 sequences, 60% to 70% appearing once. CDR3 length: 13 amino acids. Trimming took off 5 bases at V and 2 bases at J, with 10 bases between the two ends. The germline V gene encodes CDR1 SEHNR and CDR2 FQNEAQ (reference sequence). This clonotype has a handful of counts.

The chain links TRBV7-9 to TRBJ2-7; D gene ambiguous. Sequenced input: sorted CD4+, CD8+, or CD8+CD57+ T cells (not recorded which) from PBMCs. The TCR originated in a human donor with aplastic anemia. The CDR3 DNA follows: TGTGCCAGCAGCCCGGCTAGGGCCTACGAGCAGTACTTC. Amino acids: CASSPARAYEQYF.